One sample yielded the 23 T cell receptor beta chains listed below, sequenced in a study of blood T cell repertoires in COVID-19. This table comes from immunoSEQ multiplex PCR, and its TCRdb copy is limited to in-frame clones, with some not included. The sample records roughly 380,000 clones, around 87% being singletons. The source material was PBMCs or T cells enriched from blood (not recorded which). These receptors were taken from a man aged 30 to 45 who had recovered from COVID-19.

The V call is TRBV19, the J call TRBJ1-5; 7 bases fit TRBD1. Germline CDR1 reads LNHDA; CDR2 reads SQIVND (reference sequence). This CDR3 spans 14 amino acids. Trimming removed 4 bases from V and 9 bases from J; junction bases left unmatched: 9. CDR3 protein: CASSTTGIKGPQHF. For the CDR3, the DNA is TGTGCCAGTAGTACGACAGGGATCAAGGGGCCCCAGCATTTT.

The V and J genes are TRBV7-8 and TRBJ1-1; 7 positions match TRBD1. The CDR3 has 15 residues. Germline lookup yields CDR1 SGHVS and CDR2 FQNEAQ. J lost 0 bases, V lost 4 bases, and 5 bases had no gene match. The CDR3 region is CASSYSGTVNTEAFF. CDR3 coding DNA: TGTGCCAGCAGCTACTCCGGGACAGTGAACACTGAAGCTTTCTTT.

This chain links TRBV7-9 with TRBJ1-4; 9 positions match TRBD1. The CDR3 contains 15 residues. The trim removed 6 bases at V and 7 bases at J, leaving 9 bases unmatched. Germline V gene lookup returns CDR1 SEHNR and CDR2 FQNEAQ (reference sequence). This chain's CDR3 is CASRETGGVGEKLFF. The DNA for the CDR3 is TGTGCCAGCAGGGAAACAGGGGGCGTAGGTGAAAAACTGTTTTTT. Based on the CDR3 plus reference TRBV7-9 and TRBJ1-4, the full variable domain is DTGVSQNPRHKITKRGQNVTFRCDPISEHNRLYWYRQTLGQGPEFLTYFQNEAQLEKSRLLSDRFSAERPKGSFSTLEIQRTEQGDSAMYLCASRETGGVGEKLFFGSGTQLSVL.

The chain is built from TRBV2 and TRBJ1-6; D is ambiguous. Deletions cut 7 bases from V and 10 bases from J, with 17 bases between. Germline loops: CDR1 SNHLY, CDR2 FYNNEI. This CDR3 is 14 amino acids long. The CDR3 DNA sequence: TGTGCCAGCAAGCAGAGGGTTAGCGGATCACCCCTCCACTTT. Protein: CASKQRVSGSPLHF.

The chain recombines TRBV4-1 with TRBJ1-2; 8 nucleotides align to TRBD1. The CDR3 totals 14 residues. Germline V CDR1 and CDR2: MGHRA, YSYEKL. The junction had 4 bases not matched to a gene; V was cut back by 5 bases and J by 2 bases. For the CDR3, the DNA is TGCGCCAGCAGCGAGGGGACAGGCAACTATGGCTACACCTTC. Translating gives CASSEGTGNYGYTF.

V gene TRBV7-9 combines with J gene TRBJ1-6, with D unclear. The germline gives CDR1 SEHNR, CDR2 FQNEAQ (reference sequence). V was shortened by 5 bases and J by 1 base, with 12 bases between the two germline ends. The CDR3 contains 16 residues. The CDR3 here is CASSPQLSSYNSPLHF. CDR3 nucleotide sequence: TGTGCCAGCAGCCCCCAACTATCGTCCTATAATTCACCCCTCCACTTT.

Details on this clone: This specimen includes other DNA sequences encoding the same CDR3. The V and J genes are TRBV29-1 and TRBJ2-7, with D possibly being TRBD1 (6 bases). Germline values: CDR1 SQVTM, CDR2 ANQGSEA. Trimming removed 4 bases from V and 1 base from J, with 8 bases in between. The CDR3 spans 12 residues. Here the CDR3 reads CSVVGQSYEQYF. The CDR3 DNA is TGCAGCGTTGTGGGACAATCCTACGAGCAGTACTTC.

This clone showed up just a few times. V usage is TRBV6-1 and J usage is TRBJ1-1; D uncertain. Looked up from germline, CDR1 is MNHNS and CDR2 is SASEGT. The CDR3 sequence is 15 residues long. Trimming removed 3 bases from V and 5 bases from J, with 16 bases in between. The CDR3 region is CASSETGFLRTEAFF. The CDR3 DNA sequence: TGTGCCAGCAGTGAGACCGGGTTCCTTCGGACTGAAGCTTTCTTT.

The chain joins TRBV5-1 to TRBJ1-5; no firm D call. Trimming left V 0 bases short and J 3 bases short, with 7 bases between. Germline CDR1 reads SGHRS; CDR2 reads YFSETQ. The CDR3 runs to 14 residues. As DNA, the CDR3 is TGCGCCAGCAGCTTGGCAGGCCTCAATCAGCCCCAGCATTTT. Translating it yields CASSLAGLNQPQHF.

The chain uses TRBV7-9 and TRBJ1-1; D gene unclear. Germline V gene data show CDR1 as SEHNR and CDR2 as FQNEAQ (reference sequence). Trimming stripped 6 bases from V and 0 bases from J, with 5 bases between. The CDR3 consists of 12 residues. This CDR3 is CASSNMNTEAFF. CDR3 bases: TGTGCCAGCAGTAACATGAACACTGAAGCTTTCTTT.

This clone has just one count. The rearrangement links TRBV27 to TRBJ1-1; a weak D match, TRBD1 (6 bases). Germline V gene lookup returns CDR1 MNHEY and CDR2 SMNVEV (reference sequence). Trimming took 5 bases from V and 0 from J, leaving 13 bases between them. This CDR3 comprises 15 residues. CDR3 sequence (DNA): TGTGCCAGCAGTCCGTTGACAGGCATGAACACTGAAGCTTTCTTT. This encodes CASSPLTGMNTEAFF.

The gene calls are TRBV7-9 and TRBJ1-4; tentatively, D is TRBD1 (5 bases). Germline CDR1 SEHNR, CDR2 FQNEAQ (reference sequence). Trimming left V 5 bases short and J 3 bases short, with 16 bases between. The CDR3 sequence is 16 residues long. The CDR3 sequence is CASSPTRDGANEKLFF. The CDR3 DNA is TGTGCCAGCAGCCCAACCAGGGATGGGGCTAATGAAAAACTGTTTTTT. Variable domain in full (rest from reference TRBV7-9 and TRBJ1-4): DTGVSQNPRHKITKRGQNVTFRCDPISEHNRLYWYRQTLGQGPEFLTYFQNEAQLEKSRLLSDRFSAERPKGSFSTLEIQRTEQGDSAMYLCASSPTRDGANEKLFFGSGTQLSVL.

The CDR3 protein is CASSYSQRGNYEQYF. CDR3 DNA sequence: TGTGCCAGCAGTTACTCCCAGCGGGGGAACTACGAGCAGTACTTC. The chain is built from TRBV6-5 and TRBJ2-7, with TRBD2 matching over 8 bases. This CDR3 comprises 15 residues. Per the germline V gene, CDR1 is MNHEY and CDR2 is SVGAGI. The V and J ends lost 0 bases and 3 bases, in that order; junction bases with no gene match: 4.

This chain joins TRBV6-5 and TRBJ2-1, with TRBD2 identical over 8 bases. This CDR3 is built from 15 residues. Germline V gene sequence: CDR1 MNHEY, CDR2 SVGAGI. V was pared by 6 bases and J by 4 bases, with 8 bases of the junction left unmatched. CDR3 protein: CASSDDLAGYNEQFF. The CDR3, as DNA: TGTGCCAGCAGCGACGACCTAGCGGGTTACAATGAGCAGTTCTTC.

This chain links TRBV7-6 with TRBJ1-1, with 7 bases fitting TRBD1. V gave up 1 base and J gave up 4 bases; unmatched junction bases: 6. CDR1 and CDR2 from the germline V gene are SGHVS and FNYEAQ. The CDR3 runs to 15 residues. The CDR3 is CASSLVQGVSTEAFF. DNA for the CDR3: TGTGCCAGCAGCTTAGTTCAGGGGGTAAGCACTGAAGCTTTCTTT.

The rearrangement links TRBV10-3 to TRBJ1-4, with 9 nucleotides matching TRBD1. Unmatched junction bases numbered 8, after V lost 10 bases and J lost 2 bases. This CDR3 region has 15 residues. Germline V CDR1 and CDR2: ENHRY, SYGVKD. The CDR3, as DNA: TGTGCCACCACGGACAGGGGTGACACTAATGAAAAACTGTTTTTT. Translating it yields CATTDRGDTNEKLFF.

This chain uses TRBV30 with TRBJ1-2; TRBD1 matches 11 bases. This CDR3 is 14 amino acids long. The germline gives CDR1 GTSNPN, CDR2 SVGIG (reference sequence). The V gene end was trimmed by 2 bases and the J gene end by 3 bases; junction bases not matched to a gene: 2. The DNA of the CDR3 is TGTGCCTGGAGTCGGACAGGGGGCGACTATGGCTACACCTTC. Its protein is CAWSRTGGDYGYTF.

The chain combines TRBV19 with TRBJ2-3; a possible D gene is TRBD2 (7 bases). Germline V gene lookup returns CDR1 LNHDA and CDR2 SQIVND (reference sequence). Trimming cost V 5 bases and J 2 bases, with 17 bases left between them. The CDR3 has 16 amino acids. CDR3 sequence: CASSPGGGRITDTQYF. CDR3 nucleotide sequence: TGTGCCAGTAGTCCTGGGGGGGGCCGTATCACAGATACGCAGTATTTT.

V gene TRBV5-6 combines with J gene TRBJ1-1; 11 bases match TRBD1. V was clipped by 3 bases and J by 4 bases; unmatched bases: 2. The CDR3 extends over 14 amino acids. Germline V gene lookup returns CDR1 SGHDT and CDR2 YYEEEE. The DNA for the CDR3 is TGTGCCAGCAGCTCCGGGACAGGGGGCACTGAAGCTTTCTTT. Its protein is CASSSGTGGTEAFF.

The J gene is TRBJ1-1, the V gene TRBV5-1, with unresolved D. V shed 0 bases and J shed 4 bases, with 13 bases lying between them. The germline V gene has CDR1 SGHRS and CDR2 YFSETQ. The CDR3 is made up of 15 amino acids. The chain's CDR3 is CASSLANPAGTEAFF. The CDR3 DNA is TGCGCCAGCAGCTTGGCAAATCCGGCGGGCACTGAAGCTTTCTTT.

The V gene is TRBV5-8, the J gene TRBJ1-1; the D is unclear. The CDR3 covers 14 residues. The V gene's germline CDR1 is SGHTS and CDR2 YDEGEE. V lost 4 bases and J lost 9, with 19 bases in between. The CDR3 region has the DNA TGTGCCAGCAGCCTCCGGGTTACGACCTATAAAGCTTTCTTT. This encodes CASSLRVTTYKAFF.

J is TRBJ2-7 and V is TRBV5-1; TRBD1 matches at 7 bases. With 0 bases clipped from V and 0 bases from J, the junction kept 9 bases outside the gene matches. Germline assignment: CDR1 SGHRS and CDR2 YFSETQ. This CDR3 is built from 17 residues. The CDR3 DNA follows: TGCGCCAGCAGCTTGGAGGGCAGGGGGATTACCTCCTACGAGCAGTACTTC. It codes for CASSLEGRGITSYEQYF.

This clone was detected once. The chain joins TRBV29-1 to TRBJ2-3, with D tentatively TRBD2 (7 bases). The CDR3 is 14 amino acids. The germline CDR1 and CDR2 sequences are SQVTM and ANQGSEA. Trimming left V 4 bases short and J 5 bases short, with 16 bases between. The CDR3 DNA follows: TGCAGCGTTGGAGAGGGGGGGGTACAAGATACGCAGTATTTT. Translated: CSVGEGGVQDTQYF.